The 31 T cell receptor beta chains below all came from one sample that was sequenced in a study of tumor and adjacent non-tumor tissue in lung cancer. A modified ARM-PCR protocol with three rounds of nested PCR amplified TCRbeta. In TCRdb, the multiplex PCR reads were re-called with MiXCR into one record per CDR3 protein. The sample holds some 80,000 distinct CDR3 sequences, over 60% seen once. No cell sorting was done before RNA was extracted from the tissue. More than 3 cm separated this lung sample from the edge of the tumor. Material: distant non-tumor lung tissue. Receptors were obtained from a man in his 70s with non-small cell lung cancer.

Comments on this clonotype: A read error may produce the germline difference seen at one junction end. V gene TRBV5-6 combines with J gene TRBJ2-7, with 7 bases lining up with TRBD1. Germline values: CDR1 SGHDT, CDR2 YYEEEE. This CDR3 spans 14 amino acids. The CDR3 spells CVSTWGQSSYDHYF. CDR3 coding DNA: TGTGTCAGCACCTGGGGACAGAGCTCCTACGACCATTACTTC.

V gene TRBV4-3 combines with J gene TRBJ2-3; maybe TRBD2 (5 bases). This CDR3 contains 14 residues. Germline CDR1 and CDR2: LGHNA and YSLEER. V lost 2 bases, J lost 10 bases, and 16 bases lay in between. The CDR3 DNA reads TGCGCCAGCAGCCAAATTAGTTCCGGGGATGCGCAGTATTTT. Its protein is CASSQISSGDAQYF.

Remarks on this clonotype: The missing conserved phenylalanine or tryptophan at the end of this CDR3 makes a read error likely. It is unclear where the CDR3 begins or ends on the DNA, so no DNA is shown, and the CDR3 is as TCRdb lists it. The rearrangement uses TRBV5-6 and TRBJ2-7; TRBD1 was called by the table and not checked on the DNA. The CDR3 is 16 residues long, counting both termini. Germline loops: CDR1 SGHDT, CDR2 YYEEEE. The CDR3 sequence is CTSSSVVLDRTYEEYL.

A word on this clonotype: At one end the junction does not follow the germline gene, possibly because of a read error. The CDR3 spells CASGWVGAGQPQHF. As DNA, the CDR3 is TGTGCCAGCGGCTGGGTGGGGGCGGGGCAGCCCCAACATTTT. The gene calls are TRBV6-2 or TRBV6-3 and TRBJ1-5, with a weak D call TRBD1 (6 bases). This CDR3 region has 14 residues. CDR1 and CDR2 from the germline V gene are MNHEY and SVGEGT.

As regards this clonotype: Since the CDR3 does not end with the conserved phenylalanine or tryptophan, this likely comes from a read error. The rearrangement links TRBV10-3 to TRBJ2-3; 11 nucleotides agree with TRBD1. Trimming at V came to 3 bases and at J to 3 bases, leaving 11 bases not matched to a gene. Germline V gene lookup returns CDR1 ENHRY and CDR2 SYGVKD. The CDR3 is made up of 18 amino acids. CDR3 residues: CAISDPSGTGGMTDTQYL. The CDR3 DNA is TGTGCCATCAGTGACCCATCCGGGACAGGGGGTATGACAGATACGCAGTATTTG.

A few counts support this clonotype. A much larger clone differs from this one at a single base, so this may be a read error. J is TRBJ2-1 and V is TRBV12-3 or TRBV12-4, with TRBD1 as a possible D gene (5 bases). V dropped 6 bases and J dropped 5 bases, with 23 bases sitting between them. The length of the CDR3 is 17 residues. The CDR3 loop is CASRGRTRGSWNNEQFF. The CDR3 bases are TGTGCCAGCAGGGGTCGGACAAGGGGCTCTTGGAACAATGAGCAGTTCTTC.

This clonotype is a singleton in its sample. At one end the junction does not follow the germline gene, possibly because of a read error. This sequence joins TRBV11-1 and TRBJ2-7; D is undetermined. Germline V CDR1 and CDR2: SGHAT, FQDESV (reference sequence). CDR3 length: 15 residues. This CDR3 is CASRLEASTSYEQYF. In DNA, the CDR3 is TGTGCCAGCAGATTAGAGGCTTCCACCTCCTACGAGCAGTATTTC.

A few counts support this clonotype. A much larger clone sits a single nucleotide away, making a read error possible. The V and J genes are TRBV29-1 and TRBJ2-3; 7 positions match TRBD1. Germline V gives CDR1 SQVTM, CDR2 ANQGSEA. This CDR3 region has 13 residues. This CDR3 is CSVRGRGTDMQYF. The CDR3 nucleotides are TGCAGCGTTCGGGGCAGAGGGACAGATATGCAGTATTTT.

V and J are TRBV4-1 and TRBJ1-1; the D is unclear. V was trimmed by 2 bases and J by 7 bases, leaving 14 bases between them. Germline CDR1 and CDR2: MGHRA and YSYEKL. CDR3 length: 14 residues. CDR3 loop: CASSQTNWSNEAFF. The CDR3 nucleotides read TGCGCCAGCAGCCAAACGAATTGGAGCAATGAAGCTTTCTTT.

CDR3 coding DNA: TGTGCCATCAGCCGAGGACAGCACGTGCAGTACTTC. It codes for CAISRGQHVQYF. The chain employs TRBV12-3 or TRBV12-4 and TRBJ2-7; tentative D call: TRBD1 (6 bases). The CDR3 has 12 residues. V was trimmed by 10 bases and J by 9 bases, leaving 19 bases between them.

Worth noting for this clonotype: At one end the junction does not follow the germline gene, possibly because of a read error. CDR3: CVSSLATEGNQPQHF. The CDR3 bases are TGTGTCAGCAGTTTAGCGACAGAAGGCAATCAGCCCCAGCATTTT. The chain joins TRBV12-3 or TRBV12-4 to TRBJ1-5; D is perhaps TRBD1 (5 bases). The CDR3 runs 15 residues.

This chain links TRBV28 with TRBJ2-2; TRBD2 is a possible D gene (6 bases). The length of the CDR3 is 13 residues. Germline V gene lookup returns CDR1 MDHEN and CDR2 SYDVKM. The CDR3 DNA reads as TGTACTAGCAGTTTAAGCGCGGCCGGGGAGCTGTTTTTT. Amino acids: CTSSLSAAGELFF.

Note on this clonotype: One end of the junction fails to match germline, which may point to a read error. CDR3 bases: TGTGCCAGCAGTACAAGTCCAAGCCGGGAGACCCAATACTTC. Translating gives CASSTSPSRETQYF. This rearrangement joins TRBV6-2 or TRBV6-3 to TRBJ2-5, with D perhaps TRBD2 (6 bases). This CDR3 contains 14 residues. In germline, CDR1 is MNHEY, CDR2 SVGEGT.

Regarding this clonotype: A junction boundary mismatches the germline segment, possibly from a read error. The V and J genes are TRBV11-2 and TRBJ2-3; perhaps TRBD2 as D (6 bases). Germline V gives CDR1 SGHAT, CDR2 FQNNGV. The CDR3 totals 15 residues. CDR3 coding DNA: TGTGCCAACAGCTTAGATCGGGGGAATACAGATACGCAGTATTTT. This gives the protein CANSLDRGNTDTQYF.

Remarks on this clonotype: The germline gene is not matched at one end of the junction; a read error may be the cause. The chain combines TRBV20-1 with TRBJ2-7, with TRBD2 matching 12 bases. Per germline, CDR1 DFQATT and CDR2 SNEGSKA (reference sequence). The CDR3 sequence is 15 residues long. In DNA form, the CDR3 reads TGCGGTGTTAGAGAAGGACTAGCGGGGACCTACAAGCAGCACTTC. It specifies CGVREGLAGTYKQHF.

The chain recombines TRBV12-3 or TRBV12-4 with TRBJ2-5; D possibly corresponds to TRBD2 (6 bases). The CDR3 is 15 residues long. In DNA, the CDR3 is TGTACCGGCAGCGGGCTACCGGGAGTGGTGGAGACCCAGTACTTC. This translates into CTGSGLPGVVETQYF.

On this clonotype: A read error may produce the germline difference seen at one junction end. The chain recombines TRBV6-1 with TRBJ2-5; unclear D gene. The CDR3 has 13 residues. The V gene's germline CDR1 is MNHNS and CDR2 SASEGT. CDR3 bases: TGTGACAGCAGTGTATACAGCCAAGAGAGCCAGTACTTC. Its protein product is CDSSVYSQESQYF.

This clonotype has a handful of counts. A much more abundant neighbour one base away suggests this may be a read error. The chain has TRBV7-8 and TRBJ2-7; D remains unclear. In germline, CDR1 is SGHVS, CDR2 FQNEAQ. The CDR3 sequence is 12 residues long. CDR3 coding DNA: TGTGTCAGCAGCGAACCGCGTGGCGAGCAGTACTTC. Protein sequence: CVSSEPRGEQYF.

Concerning this clonotype itself: A much more abundant neighbour one base away suggests this may be a read error. The chain combines TRBV28 with TRBJ2-7; 9 nucleotides line up with TRBD1. Germline assignment: CDR1 MDHEN and CDR2 SYDVKM. This CDR3 comprises 14 residues. The CDR3 sequence: CVSLDRGENYEQYF. The CDR3 nucleotides read TGTGTCAGTTTGGACAGGGGTGAAAACTACGAGCAGTACTTC.

To note about this clonotype: Germline and junction disagree at one end, which may indicate a read error. This chain links TRBV6-6 with TRBJ2-7, with D perhaps TRBD2 (6 bases). The V gene's germline CDR1 is MNHNY and CDR2 SVGAGI (reference sequence). This CDR3 comprises 14 residues. This CDR3 reads CTSCYGREVAEQYF. The CDR3 DNA is TGTACCAGCTGTTATGGCAGGGAGGTCGCCGAGCAGTACTTC.

Concerning this clonotype: A read error may produce the germline difference seen at one junction end. This rearrangement joins TRBV5-6 to TRBJ2-1; D is ambiguous. Germline V gene lookup returns CDR1 SGHDT and CDR2 YYEEEE. This CDR3 is built from 15 residues. In DNA, the CDR3 is TGTGCCAGCATCTCGCCGGTGATTCCCTACAAAGAGCAGTTCTTC. Translated, it gives CASISPVIPYKEQFF.

The J gene is TRBJ2-7, the V gene TRBV6-1, with D perhaps assigned TRBD1 or TRBD2 (6 bases each). Trimming removed 1 base at V and 1 base at J, with 11 bases between. CDR1 is MNHNS, CDR2 SASEGT, per germline. This CDR3 has 15 amino acids. The chain's CDR3 is CASSEVGGASYEQYF. CDR3 nucleotides: TGTGCCAGCAGTGAAGTGGGGGGCGCATCCTACGAGCAGTACTTC.

This rearrangement joins TRBV12-3 or TRBV12-4 to TRBJ2-7; TRBD2 is a possible D gene (6 bases). This CDR3 has 16 amino acids. Trimming left V 6 bases short and J 5 bases short, with 23 bases between. This chain's CDR3 is CASRLGSGDFGDEQYF. DNA of the CDR3: TGTGCCAGCAGGCTAGGTAGCGGAGACTTCGGGGACGAGCAGTACTTC.

In regard to this clonotype: One end of the junction does not line up with germline, which may come from a read error. The chain joins TRBV6-5 to TRBJ1-1, with D uncertain. Germline lookup yields CDR1 MNHEY and CDR2 SVGAGI. This CDR3 spans 14 amino acids. The CDR3 coding sequence is TGTGCCAGTAGTTACTCCTGGGAAAACACTGAAGCTTTCTTT. Protein product: CASSYSWENTEAFF.

Concerning this clonotype: A much larger clone lies a single base off, so this may be a read error. The V call is TRBV12-3 or TRBV12-4, the J call TRBJ1-1; unclear D gene. The CDR3 is 14 amino acids. CDR3 in amino acids: CASRTRTMNTETFF. In nucleotides, the CDR3 is TGTGCCAGCAGGACCAGGACTATGAACACTGAAACTTTCTTT.

This clonotype came up a few times. This chain links TRBV2 with TRBJ1-5; D may be TRBD1 (5 bases). V lost 8 bases and J lost 3, with 14 bases in between. This CDR3 is 14 amino acids long. Germline V lookup: CDR1 SNHLY, CDR2 FYNNEI. CDR3 sequence: CASARETVNQPQHF. CDR3 sequence (DNA): TGTGCCAGCGCCCGGGAGACAGTCAATCAGCCCCAGCATTTT.

Worth noting for this clonotype: One junction end disagrees with the germline gene, perhaps due to a read error. The CDR3 is CASSYSLLAWGSSYNEHFF. CDR3 DNA sequence: TGTGCCAGCAGTTACTCTCTACTAGCGTGGGGAAGCTCCTACAATGAGCACTTCTTC. The V and J genes are TRBV6-2 or TRBV6-3 and TRBJ2-1; 7 bases line up with TRBD2. This CDR3 region has 19 residues. Germline V gives CDR1 MNHEY, CDR2 SVGEGT.

This clonotype is deemed medium-sized. J is TRBJ2-2 and V is TRBV6-1; D may be TRBD1 (5 bases). The CDR3 totals 12 residues. Per germline, CDR1 MNHNS and CDR2 SASEGT. Trimming pared 8 bases from V and 6 bases from J, leaving 10 bases between. Written as DNA, the CDR3 is TGTGCCAGCTTTGGGGCGCCCGGGGAGCTGTTTTTT. As protein: CASFGAPGELFF.

This clonotype was detected only a few times. A much larger clone lies one base from this, so it may be a read error. The chain couples TRBV12-2 to TRBJ2-2. TRBV12-2 is designated a pseudogene. This CDR3 comprises 16 residues. Here the CDR3 reads CVSRFASVEDSGELFF. Here the CDR3 DNA reads TGTGTAAGTCGCTTTGCCAGCGTTGAGGATTCCGGGGAGCTGTTTTTT.

This clonotype has just a few counts. The rearrangement uses TRBV20-1 and TRBJ2-5, with 9 bases fitting TRBD1. CDR1 DFQATT and CDR2 SNEGSKA come from the germline V gene (reference sequence). The CDR3 sequence is 14 residues long. The junction had 6 bases not matched to a gene; V was cut back by 3 bases and J by 4 bases. CDR3 in DNA: TGCAGTGCTAGCCCGGGGACAGGGACAGAGACCCAGTACTTC. This translates into CSASPGTGTETQYF.

By sample share, this clonotype is medium-sized. The chain uses TRBV11-3 and TRBJ2-5; 11 bases are shared with TRBD1. The CDR3 contains 15 residues. The germline V gene encodes CDR1 SGHNT and CDR2 YENEEA. V shed 5 bases, J shed 8 bases, and the junction held 10 bases outside the gene matches. CDR3 loop: CASSQGQGAHVTQYF. The CDR3, as DNA: TGTGCCAGCAGCCAAGGACAGGGGGCACACGTAACCCAGTACTTC.